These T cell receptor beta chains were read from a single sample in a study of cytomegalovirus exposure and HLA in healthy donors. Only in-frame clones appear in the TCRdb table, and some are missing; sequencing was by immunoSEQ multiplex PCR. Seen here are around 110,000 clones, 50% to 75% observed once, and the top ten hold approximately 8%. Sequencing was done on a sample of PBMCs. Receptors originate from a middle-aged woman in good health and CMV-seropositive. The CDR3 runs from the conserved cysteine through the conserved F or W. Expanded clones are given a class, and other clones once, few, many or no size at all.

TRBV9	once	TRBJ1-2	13	CASSNSVNYGYTF
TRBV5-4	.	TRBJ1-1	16	CASSLGDRGRLAEAFF
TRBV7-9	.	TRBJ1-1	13	CASSRPGTSEAFF
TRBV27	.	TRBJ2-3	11	CASSLREEQYF
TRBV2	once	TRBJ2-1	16	CASSEDSGGAYNEQFF
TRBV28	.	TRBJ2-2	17	CASRTGGQVVDTGELFF
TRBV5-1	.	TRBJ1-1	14	CASSLGGGNTEAFF
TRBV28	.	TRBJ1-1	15	CASSLTGTGNTEAFF
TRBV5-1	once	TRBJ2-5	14	CASYEQDGQETQYF
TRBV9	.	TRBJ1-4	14	CASSVSATNEKLFF
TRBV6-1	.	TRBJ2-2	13	CASSHYFSGELFF
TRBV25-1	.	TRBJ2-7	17	CASSDPHRTRGTGEQYF
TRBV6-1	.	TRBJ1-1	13	CASRETGVTEAFF